This is a list of T cell receptor beta chains from one sample in a study of blood T cell repertoires in COVID-19. Sequencing was performed with immunoSEQ multiplex PCR; in TCRdb, only in-frame clones are kept and a portion is missing. The sample includes about 150,000 clones, about 80% of them seen just once. The sample comprised peripheral blood. The receptors were sampled from a woman in her fifties or sixties with COVID-19, enrolled during active disease. The CDR3 runs from the conserved cysteine through the conserved F or W. A D gene is named only where the DNA matches it firmly. The size field is filled for only some rows; it gives once, few, many or a size class.

D gene	V gene	CDR3 length	J gene	clone size	CDR3 protein	CDR3 DNA
TRBD1	TRBV5-1	14	TRBJ2-5	.	CASSLGTGAGTQYF	TGCGCCAGCAGCTTGGGGACAGGGGCAGGGACCCAGTACTTC
TRBD1	TRBV6-5	15	TRBJ1-1	.	CASRTGNSRNTEAFF	TGTGCCAGCCGGACAGGGAATAGCCGGAACACTGAAGCTTTCTTT
.	TRBV2	14	TRBJ1-1	few	CASSGPFGGAEAFF	TGTGCCAGCAGTGGCCCCTTCGGGGGGGCTGAAGCTTTCTTT
.	TRBV4-1	17	TRBJ2-1	once	CASSQWSSGPIHNEQFF	TGCGCCAGCAGCCAATGGTCCAGCGGCCCGATTCACAATGAGCAGTTCTTC
TRBD1	TRBV6-5	15	TRBJ1-5	.	CASNGRDRVYQPQHF	TGTGCCAGCAATGGCCGGGACAGGGTTTATCAGCCCCAGCATTTT
TRBD2	TRBV9	18	TRBJ2-1	.	CASSKGAGGPSSYNEQFF	TGTGCCAGCAGCAAAGGAGCGGGAGGGCCTTCGTCCTACAATGAGCAGTTCTTC
TRBD2	TRBV20-1	15	TRBJ2-1	.	CSASPGGPFYNEQFF	TGCAGTGCTAGTCCGGGGGGGCCCTTCTACAATGAGCAGTTCTTC
.	TRBV5-1	13	TRBJ1-1	.	CASSLSWRTEAFF	TGCGCCAGCAGCTTGAGCTGGCGGACTGAAGCTTTCTTC
TRBD1	TRBV6-5	15	TRBJ1-1	.	CASNIQGKKNTEAFF	TGTGCCAGCAATATACAGGGGAAAAAGAACACTGAAGCTTTCTTT
TRBD2	TRBV24-1	16	TRBJ2-1	.	CATSDSTSGRLSEQFF	TGTGCCACCAGTGATTCGACTAGCGGGAGATTGAGTGAGCAGTTCTTC
TRBD1	TRBV29-1	17	TRBJ1-1	.	CSVDLPGQGLQNTEAFF	TGCAGCGTTGACCTGCCGGGACAGGGGCTACAGAACACTGAAGCTTTCTTT
.	TRBV7-9	15	TRBJ2-6	.	CASSFTGSGANVLTF	TGTGCCAGCAGCTTCACAGGCTCTGGGGCCAACGTCCTGACTTTC
.	TRBV6-5	12	TRBJ1-2	.	CASTGPVDGYTF	TGTGCCAGCACAGGGCCAGTGGATGGCTACACCTTC
TRBD1	TRBV5-5	19	TRBJ1-6	medium-sized	CASSVYRDRGRSYNSPLHF	TGTGCCAGCAGCGTATACCGGGACAGGGGGCGATCCTATAATTCACCCCTCCACTTT
TRBD1	TRBV5-1	15	TRBJ1-5	.	CASSLLGQANQPQHF	TGCGCCAGCAGCTTGTTGGGACAGGCAAATCAGCCCCAGCATTTT
.	TRBV19	15	TRBJ1-1	.	CASSPTGGGNTEAFF	TGTGCCAGTAGCCCAACGGGCGGGGGGAACACTGAAGCTTTCTTT
TRBD1	TRBV19	15	TRBJ1-2	few	CASSIGARGFYGYTF	TGTGCCAGTAGTATCGGGGCCAGGGGGTTCTATGGCTACACCTTC
.	TRBV2	14	TRBJ1-5	.	CASGPTTVVQPQHF	TGTGCCAGCGGCCCCACGACAGTGGTGCAGCCCCAGCATTTT
.	TRBV9	13	TRBJ2-3	.	CASSVAVVDTQYF	TGTGCCAGCAGCGTAGCGGTGGTGGATACGCAGTATTTT
TRBD1	TRBV5-1	16	TRBJ2-2	.	CASKEGAGTNTGELFF	TGCGCCAGCAAAGAGGGGGCAGGAACTAACACCGGGGAGCTGTTTTTT
TRBD1	TRBV27	14	TRBJ1-5	once	CASSFGQGNQPQHF	TGTGCCAGCAGTTTCGGACAGGGGAACCAGCCCCAGCATTTT
.	TRBV19	14	TRBJ2-1	.	CASRQGGSYNEQFF	TGTGCCAGTAGGCAGGGCGGCTCCTACAATGAGCAGTTCTTC
TRBD2	TRBV7-3	15	TRBJ2-1	.	CASSPIAGGVDEQFF	TGTGCCAGCAGCCCCATAGCGGGAGGAGTCGATGAGCAGTTCTTC
.	TRBV5-1	13	TRBJ1-3	once	CASADSAGNTIYF	TGCGCCAGCGCGGACTCTGCGGGAAACACCATATATTTT
.	TRBV6-5	12	TRBJ1-5	once	CAGRQGGQPQHF	TGTGCCGGAAGACAAGGCGGGCAGCCCCAGCATTTT
.	TRBV9	16	TRBJ1-6	few	CASSVVGEGYNSPLHF	TGTGCCAGCAGCGTAGTAGGAGAAGGCTATAATTCACCCCTCCACTTT
TRBD1	TRBV2	13	TRBJ1-2	few	CASSETGAYGYTF	TGTGCCAGCAGTGAGACAGGGGCCTATGGCTACACCTTC
.	TRBV6-9	15	TRBJ1-5	.	CASSSSGSSNQPQHF	TGTGCCAGCAGTTCGTCCGGGAGCAGCAATCAGCCCCAGCATTTT
TRBD1	TRBV18	17	TRBJ2-7	.	CASSVPERTGSNYEQYF	TGTGCCAGCTCAGTACCCGAGAGGACAGGGTCGAATTACGAGCAGTACTTC